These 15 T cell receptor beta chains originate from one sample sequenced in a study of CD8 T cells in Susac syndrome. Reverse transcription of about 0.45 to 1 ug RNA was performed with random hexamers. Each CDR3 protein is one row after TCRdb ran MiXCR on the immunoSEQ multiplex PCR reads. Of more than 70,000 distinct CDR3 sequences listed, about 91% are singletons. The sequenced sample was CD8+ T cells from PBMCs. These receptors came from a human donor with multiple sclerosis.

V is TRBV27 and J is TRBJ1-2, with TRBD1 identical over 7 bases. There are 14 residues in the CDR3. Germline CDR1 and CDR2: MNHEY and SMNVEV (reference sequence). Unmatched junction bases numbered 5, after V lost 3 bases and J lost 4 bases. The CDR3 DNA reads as TGTGCCAGCAGTTTCCGGACAGGTGCCTATGGCTACACCTTC. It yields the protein CASSFRTGAYGYTF.

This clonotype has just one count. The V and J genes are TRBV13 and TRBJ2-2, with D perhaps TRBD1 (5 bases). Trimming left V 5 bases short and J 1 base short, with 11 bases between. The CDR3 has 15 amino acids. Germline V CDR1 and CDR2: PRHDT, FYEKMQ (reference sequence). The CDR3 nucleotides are TGTGCCAGCAGCCACATAGACAGGAACACCGGGGAGCTGTTTTTT. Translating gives CASSHIDRNTGELFF.

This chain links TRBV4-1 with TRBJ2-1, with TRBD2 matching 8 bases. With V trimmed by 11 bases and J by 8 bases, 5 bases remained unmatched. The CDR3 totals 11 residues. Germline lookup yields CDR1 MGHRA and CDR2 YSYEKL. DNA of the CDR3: TGCGCCGTAGGGACTAGGTATGAGCAGTTCTTC. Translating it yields CAVGTRYEQFF.

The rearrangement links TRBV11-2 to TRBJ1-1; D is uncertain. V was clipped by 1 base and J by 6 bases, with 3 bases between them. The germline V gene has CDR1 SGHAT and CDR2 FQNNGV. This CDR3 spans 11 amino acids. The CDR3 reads CASSLGAEAFF. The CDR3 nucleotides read TGTGCCAGCAGCTTAGGGGCTGAAGCTTTCTTT.

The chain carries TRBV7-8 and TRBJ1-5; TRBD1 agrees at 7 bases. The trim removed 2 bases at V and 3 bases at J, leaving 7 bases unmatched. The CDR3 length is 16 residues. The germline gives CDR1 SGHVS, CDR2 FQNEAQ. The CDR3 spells CASSLSQGDNNQPQHF. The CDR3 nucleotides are TGTGCCAGCAGCTTATCCCAGGGGGATAACAATCAGCCCCAGCATTTT.

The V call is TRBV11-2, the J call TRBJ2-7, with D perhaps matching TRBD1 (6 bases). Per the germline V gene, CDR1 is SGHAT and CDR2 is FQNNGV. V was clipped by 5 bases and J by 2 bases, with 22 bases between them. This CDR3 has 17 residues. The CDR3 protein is CASSPGWVGGPTYEQYF. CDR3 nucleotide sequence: TGTGCCAGCAGCCCCGGCTGGGTAGGGGGTCCGACCTACGAGCAGTACTTC.

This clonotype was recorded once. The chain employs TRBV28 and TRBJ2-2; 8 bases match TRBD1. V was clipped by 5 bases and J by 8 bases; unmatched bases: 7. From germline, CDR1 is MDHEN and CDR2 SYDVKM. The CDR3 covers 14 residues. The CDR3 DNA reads TGTGCCAGCAGTCGGACAGGGTTGACTGGGGAGCTGTTTTTT. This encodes CASSRTGLTGELFF.

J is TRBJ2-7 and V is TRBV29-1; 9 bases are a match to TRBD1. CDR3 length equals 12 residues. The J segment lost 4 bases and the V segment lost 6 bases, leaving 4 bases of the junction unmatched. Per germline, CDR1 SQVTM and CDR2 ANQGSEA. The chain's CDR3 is CSVGQGEYEQYF. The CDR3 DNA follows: TGCAGCGTGGGACAGGGCGAGTACGAGCAGTACTTC.

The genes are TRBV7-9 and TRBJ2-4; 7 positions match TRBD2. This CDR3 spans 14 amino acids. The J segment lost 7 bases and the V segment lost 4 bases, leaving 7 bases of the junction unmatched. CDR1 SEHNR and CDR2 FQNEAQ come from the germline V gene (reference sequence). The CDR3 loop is CASSSAGLYNIQYF. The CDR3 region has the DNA TGTGCCAGCAGCTCAGCGGGGCTCTACAACATTCAGTACTTC.

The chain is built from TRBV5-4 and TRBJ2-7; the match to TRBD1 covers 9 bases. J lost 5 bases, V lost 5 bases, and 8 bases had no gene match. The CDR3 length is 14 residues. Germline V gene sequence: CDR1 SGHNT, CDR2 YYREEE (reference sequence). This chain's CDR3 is CASSPNRGPNEQYF. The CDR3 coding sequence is TGTGCCAGCAGTCCTAACAGGGGGCCCAACGAGCAGTACTTC.

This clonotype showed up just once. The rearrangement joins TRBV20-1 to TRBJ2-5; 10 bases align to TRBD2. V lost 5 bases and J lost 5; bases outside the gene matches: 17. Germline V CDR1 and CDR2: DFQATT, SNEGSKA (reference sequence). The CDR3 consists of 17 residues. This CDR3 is CSAAPYFSSGSFETQYF. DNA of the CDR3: TGCAGTGCTGCTCCTTACTTCTCTAGCGGGAGTTTTGAGACCCAGTACTTC.

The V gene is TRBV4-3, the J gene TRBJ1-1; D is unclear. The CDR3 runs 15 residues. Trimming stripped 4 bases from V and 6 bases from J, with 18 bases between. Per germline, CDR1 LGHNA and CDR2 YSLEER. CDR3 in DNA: TGCGCCAGCAGCCCAGAATATGACGGCGGCGCTGAAGCTTTCTTT. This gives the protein CASSPEYDGGAEAFF.

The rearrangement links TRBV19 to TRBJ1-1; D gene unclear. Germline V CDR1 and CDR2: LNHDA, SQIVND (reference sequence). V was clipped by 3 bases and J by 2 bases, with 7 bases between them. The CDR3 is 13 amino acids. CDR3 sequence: CASSIGYNTEAFF. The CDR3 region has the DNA TGTGCCAGTAGTATCGGGTATAACACTGAAGCTTTCTTT.

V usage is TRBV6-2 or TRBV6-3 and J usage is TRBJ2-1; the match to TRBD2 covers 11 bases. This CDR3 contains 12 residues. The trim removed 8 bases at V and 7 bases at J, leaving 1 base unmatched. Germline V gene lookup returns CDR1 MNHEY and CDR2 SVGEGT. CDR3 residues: CASWTSGNEQFF. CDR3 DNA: TGTGCCAGCTGGACTAGCGGGAATGAGCAGTTCTTC.

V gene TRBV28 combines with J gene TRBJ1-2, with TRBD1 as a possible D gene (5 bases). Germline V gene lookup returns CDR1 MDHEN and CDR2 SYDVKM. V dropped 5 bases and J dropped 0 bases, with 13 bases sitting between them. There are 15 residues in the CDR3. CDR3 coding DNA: TGTGCCAGCAGTCGACGGGACCTCGCTAACTATGGCTACACCTTC. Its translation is CASSRRDLANYGYTF.